This T cell receptor (beta chain) was sequenced during a study of neurological immune-mediated disorders. General observations from the study: The greatest TCR clonal expansion occurred in HTLV-1-associated myelopathy and the least in multiple sclerosis, which fell below healthy controls.

This clonotype was seen at least ten times. As yet, its antigen is unknown. V lost 4 bases, J lost 8 bases, and 18 bases lay in between. The CDR3 totals 14 residues. Germline CDR1 reads SQVTM; CDR2 reads ANQGSEA. Whenever a sequencing run was performed, it yielded over 180 million TCR-beta sequences from 15-18 subjects. From the 5' RACE reads, TCRdb called clonotypes with MiXCR, one entry per CDR3 protein. The repertoire holds tens of thousands of distinct CDR3 sequences, with nearly 3.5% as singletons. This rearrangement joins TRBV29-1 to TRBJ2-1; tentative D call: TRBD2 (6 bases). The TCR originated in a man aged 40-55 years with multiple sclerosis. The sample comprised PBMCs. The CDR3 DNA reads TGCAGCGTTGCCGGACTATTGGAAGTGGATGAGCAGTTCTTC. As protein: CSVAGLLEVDEQFF.